These 32 T cell receptor beta chains share one sample of origin, sequenced in a study of blood T cell repertoires in COVID-19. Assay used: immunoSEQ multiplex PCR; TCRdb lists only in-frame clones, some missing. The sample has more than 150,000 clones, around four fifths seen once. The sample consisted of PBMCs or T cells enriched from blood (not recorded which). These receptors came from a woman between 45 and 65 years old who had recovered from COVID-19.

The genes are TRBV10-2 and TRBJ1-2, with no clear D. Germline-derived CDR1 and CDR2 are WSHSY and SAAADI. The CDR3 has 14 residues. V was clipped by 0 bases and J by 8 bases, with 13 bases between them. CDR3 in amino acids: CASSESVLGGGYTF. CDR3 DNA: TGCGCCAGCAGTGAGTCGGTACTGGGAGGGGGCTACACCTTC.

The chain has TRBV4-3 and TRBJ2-4; D perhaps matches TRBD1 (6 bases). The V end lost 0 bases, the J end lost 5 bases, and 14 bases lay between the germline ends. The CDR3 extends over 16 amino acids. Germline lookup yields CDR1 LGHNA and CDR2 YSLEER. CDR3 DNA sequence: TGCGCCAGCAGCCAAGATCCCCCGACAGGACAAAACATTCAGTACTTC. Translation gives CASSQDPPTGQNIQYF.

In this sample, this clone turned up a few times. The chain couples TRBV4-1 to TRBJ1-2, with D perhaps matching TRBD1 (6 bases). CDR3 length equals 13 residues. The germline V and J ends were trimmed by 0 bases and 10 bases, with 12 bases remaining between them. CDR1 is MGHRA, CDR2 YSYEKL, per germline. CDR3 in DNA: TGCGCCAGCAGCCAAGATCGGAAGGGGGACTACACCTTC. Translated, it gives CASSQDRKGDYTF.

A single count supports this clone. The chain is built from TRBV27 and TRBJ2-3; 11 positions agree with TRBD1. The germline V gene has CDR1 MNHEY and CDR2 SMNVEV (reference sequence). The trim removed 6 bases at V and 4 bases at J, leaving 3 bases unmatched. The CDR3 length is 14 residues. CDR3 protein: CASRGTGGSDTQYF. The CDR3 DNA follows: TGTGCCAGCAGGGGGACAGGGGGGTCAGATACGCAGTATTTT.

The rearrangement uses TRBV19 and TRBJ1-2, with TRBD1 matching over 8 bases. V lost 6 bases to trimming and J lost 12 bases; unmatched junction nucleotides: 12. CDR3 length: 13 amino acids. Looked up from germline, CDR1 is LNHDA and CDR2 is SQIVND (reference sequence). Here the CDR3 reads CASRESQGALDTF. In nucleotides, the CDR3 is TGTGCCAGTAGAGAGTCTCAGGGGGCCCTCGACACCTTC.

This chain connects TRBV29-1 to TRBJ1-2; 8 bases are shared with TRBD1. The germline V gene encodes CDR1 SQVTM and CDR2 ANQGSEA. Trimming cost V 5 bases and J 8 bases; bases outside gene matches: 13. The CDR3 contains 14 residues. CDR3 DNA sequence: TGCAGCGTTCGGACAGGGAGTACCCCTGGGGGCTACACCTTC. Its translation is CSVRTGSTPGGYTF.

This chain joins TRBV11-3 and TRBJ2-1, with 9 bases fitting TRBD1. The CDR3 covers 15 residues. The germline V gene encodes CDR1 SGHNT and CDR2 YENEEA. V lost 5 bases, J lost 4 bases, and 6 bases stayed unmatched. The CDR3 loop reads CASSPKGQGYNEQFF. CDR3 DNA sequence: TGTGCCAGCAGCCCCAAGGGACAGGGATACAATGAGCAGTTCTTC.

This chain joins TRBV6-5 and TRBJ1-5; D unresolved. CDR3 length equals 15 residues. V was pared by 0 bases and J by 1 base, with 7 bases between. CDR1 is MNHEY and CDR2 is SVGAGI in the germline V gene. DNA of the CDR3: TGTGCCAGCAGTTACTCGTCAGAAAGCAATCAGCCCCAGCATTTT. This translates into CASSYSSESNQPQHF.

This chain uses TRBV24-1 with TRBJ2-1, with TRBD2 matching over 11 bases. The CDR3 is 16 residues long. Germline V lookup: CDR1 KGHDR, CDR2 SFDVKD. The V segment lost 4 bases and the J segment 8 bases; nucleotides outside the gene matches: 9. The CDR3 is CATSDGGLAVLDEQFF. The CDR3 region has the DNA TGTGCCACCAGTGACGGGGGACTAGCGGTTTTGGATGAGCAGTTCTTC.

This chain joins TRBV13 and TRBJ1-2; D might be TRBD1 (5 bases). This CDR3 has 16 residues. V was cut by 5 bases and J by 1 base, with 17 bases left in between. Per the germline V gene, CDR1 is PRHDT and CDR2 is FYEKMQ (reference sequence). In DNA, the CDR3 is TGTGCCAGCAGCCTCCGGGGGGGGACTAGTAACTATGGCTACACCTTC. Translating gives CASSLRGGTSNYGYTF.

This chain connects TRBV11-3 to TRBJ2-5, with D maybe TRBD1 (6 bases). The germline CDR1 and CDR2 sequences are SGHNT and YENEEA. This CDR3 region has 14 residues. Trimming pared 3 bases from V and 1 base from J, leaving 9 bases between. The CDR3 protein is CASSLQGIQETQYF. The CDR3 DNA reads TGTGCCAGCAGCTTGCAGGGGATCCAAGAGACCCAGTACTTC.

This chain connects TRBV20-1 to TRBJ2-3; D possibly corresponds to TRBD2 (6 bases). The CDR3 is 17 amino acids. Deletions cut 3 bases from V and 5 bases from J, with 24 bases between. CDR1 and CDR2 from the germline V gene are DFQATT and SNEGSKA (reference sequence). CDR3: CSASLRVVGGSKDTQYF. The CDR3 DNA reads TGCAGTGCTAGTCTCAGGGTAGTCGGAGGGAGTAAAGATACGCAGTATTTT.

This chain joins TRBV19 and TRBJ2-5; 9 bases line up with TRBD2. CDR1 is LNHDA, CDR2 SQIVND, per germline (reference sequence). This CDR3 is 15 amino acids long. V lost 5 bases and J lost 0; bases outside the gene matches: 4. The CDR3 reads CASSLAGINQETQYF. DNA for the CDR3: TGTGCCAGTAGTCTAGCGGGGATAAACCAAGAGACCCAGTACTTC.

The V gene is TRBV19, the J gene TRBJ2-7, with TRBD1 matching 7 bases. The V and J ends lost 5 bases and 2 bases, in that order; junction bases with no gene match: 6. Germline V gives CDR1 LNHDA, CDR2 SQIVND (reference sequence). The CDR3 is 14 residues long. The CDR3 loop is CASSPRQGAYEQYF. The CDR3 nucleotides are TGTGCCAGTAGTCCGAGACAGGGAGCCTACGAGCAGTACTTC.

The rearrangement links TRBV3-1 (or the pseudogene TRBV3-2) to TRBJ2-7; unclear D gene. With 4 bases removed from V and 4 bases from J, the gap between germline ends came to 5 bases. Germline V gene sequence: CDR1 LGHDT, CDR2 YNNKEL (reference sequence). The CDR3 has 11 residues. The CDR3 DNA sequence: TGTGCCAGCAGCCGGCTTTACGAGCAGTACTTC. This codes for CASSRLYEQYF.

The gene calls are TRBV20-1 and TRBJ2-7; D not resolved. The CDR3 totals 13 residues. CDR1 and CDR2 from the germline V gene are DFQATT and SNEGSKA (reference sequence). Trimming shortened V by 3 bases and J by 0 bases, and 9 bases separated the two germline ends. The CDR3 DNA reads as TGCAGTGCTAGTTCGGAGAGCTCCTACGAGCAGTACTTC. As protein: CSASSESSYEQYF.

This sequence joins TRBV18 and TRBJ2-3, with TRBD2 identical over 8 bases. The CDR3 spans 18 residues. V was pared by 4 bases and J by 2 bases, with 14 bases of the junction left unmatched. Germline-derived CDR1 and CDR2 are KGHSH and LQKENI. The CDR3 region is CASSQSLGGAFLTDTQYF. DNA for the CDR3: TGTGCCAGCTCACAATCCCTCGGGGGGGCGTTTCTCACAGATACGCAGTATTTT. The variable domain in full, completed from reference TRBV18 and TRBJ2-3, reads NAGVMQNPRHLVRRRGQEARLRCSPMKGHSHVYWYRQLPEEGLKFMVYLQKENIIDESGMPKERFSAEFPKEGPSILRIQQVVRGDSAAYFCASSQSLGGAFLTDTQYFGPGTRLTVL.

The chain has TRBV5-4 and TRBJ2-7; D possibly corresponds to TRBD2 (5 bases). There are 14 residues in the CDR3. Looked up from germline, CDR1 is SGHNT and CDR2 is YYREEE (reference sequence). The ends were cut back, 6 bases at V and 0 bases at J, with 13 bases in the middle. The CDR3 DNA reads as TGTGCCAGCACTGACGGGGTGTTCTCCTACGAGCAGTACTTC. As protein: CASTDGVFSYEQYF.

This clone turned up a few times. The chain recombines TRBV28 with TRBJ2-2; 10 bases agree with TRBD2. With 7 bases clipped from V and 2 bases from J, the junction kept 4 bases outside the gene matches. The CDR3 has 15 residues. Germline V gene lookup returns CDR1 MDHEN and CDR2 SYDVKM. The CDR3 nucleotides read TGTGCCAGCAACTTAGCGGGGGGAAACACCGGGGAGCTGTTTTTT. Translating gives CASNLAGGNTGELFF.

The chain has TRBV6-5 and TRBJ1-1, with 8 bases identical to TRBD1. The V segment lost 6 bases and the J segment 1 base; nucleotides outside the gene matches: 4. In germline, CDR1 is MNHEY, CDR2 SVGAGI. The length of the CDR3 is 14 residues. The CDR3 DNA is TGTGCCAGCAGCACAGACAGGGGGAACACTGAAGCTTTCTTT. Encoded protein: CASSTDRGNTEAFF.

This clone was recorded once. This chain links TRBV7-8 with TRBJ2-2; TRBD1 matches 7 bases. V shed 3 bases, J shed 4 bases, and the junction held 11 bases outside the gene matches. The CDR3 extends over 17 amino acids. Germline CDR1 SGHVS, CDR2 FQNEAQ. The CDR3 protein is CASSFIDRAVGTGELFF. The CDR3 DNA is TGTGCCAGCAGCTTCATAGACAGGGCCGTGGGCACCGGGGAGCTGTTTTTT.

The chain employs TRBV4-2 and TRBJ1-5; no reliable D call. The CDR3 extends over 15 amino acids. Per germline, CDR1 LGHNA and CDR2 YNFKEQ. Between the trimmed V and J ends, which lost 1 base and 3 bases, there was a span of 10 bases. In DNA form, the CDR3 reads TGTGCCAGCAGCCAAGTCGTCGCAGTCAATCAGCCCCAGCATTTT. Translation gives CASSQVVAVNQPQHF.

The V gene is TRBV28, the J gene TRBJ1-2; 8 bases agree with TRBD1. V was pared by 10 bases and J by 7 bases, with 14 bases of the junction left unmatched. Germline CDR1 MDHEN, CDR2 SYDVKM. There are 14 residues in the CDR3. CDR3 sequence reads: CATLPGGRAIGYTF. The CDR3, as DNA: TGTGCCACCCTCCCAGGGGGCAGAGCCATTGGCTACACCTTC.

The chain employs TRBV7-8 and TRBJ2-2; D is possibly TRBD1 (5 bases). CDR3 size: 15 residues. Germline values: CDR1 SGHVS, CDR2 FQNEAQ. V shed 0 bases and J shed 4 bases, with 9 bases lying between them. CDR3 residues: CASSLASRVTGELFF. The CDR3, as DNA: TGTGCCAGCAGCTTAGCCTCCAGGGTCACCGGGGAGCTGTTTTTT.

This clone was recorded many times. This sequence joins TRBV19 and TRBJ1-3; D gene ambiguous. CDR3 length: 13 residues. Germline V gene data show CDR1 as LNHDA and CDR2 as SQIVND (reference sequence). V lost 10 bases, J lost 3 bases, and 13 bases lay in between. The CDR3 loop is CATTRRGGNTIYF. DNA of the CDR3: TGTGCCACCACACGTCGGGGTGGAAACACCATATATTTT.

V and J are TRBV5-8 and TRBJ2-7; no definite D call. V was cut by 4 bases and J by 1 base, with 6 bases left in between. The CDR3 length is 12 residues. From germline, CDR1 is SGHTS and CDR2 YDEGEE. CDR3 DNA: TGTGCCAGCAGCCCCAGATCCTACGAGCAGTACTTC. Amino acid sequence: CASSPRSYEQYF.

The rearrangement links TRBV3-1 (or the pseudogene TRBV3-2) to TRBJ1-6; 7 positions match TRBD1. The CDR3 contains 14 residues. In germline, CDR1 is LGHDT, CDR2 YNNKEL (reference sequence). Trimming cost V 5 bases and J 6 bases; bases outside gene matches: 4. In nucleotides, the CDR3 is TGTGCCAGCAGCACGGGACAGTTTAATTCACCCCTCCACTTT. Translation: CASSTGQFNSPLHF.

V and J are TRBV5-5 and TRBJ1-1; TRBD1 aligns across 9 bases. CDR3 length equals 15 residues. V gave up 2 bases and J gave up 4 bases; unmatched junction bases: 6. Per germline, CDR1 SGHKS and CDR2 YYEKEE (reference sequence). CDR3 amino acids: CASSFGGTGSTEAFF. CDR3 in DNA: TGTGCCAGCAGCTTTGGTGGGACAGGGTCCACTGAAGCTTTCTTT.

This clone showed up just once. The V gene is TRBV25-1, the J gene TRBJ2-1, with TRBD2 matching 13 bases. Germline CDR1 and CDR2: MGHDK and SYGVNS. The CDR3 extends over 15 amino acids. V dropped 6 bases and J dropped 9; count of bases not matched to a gene: 8. The CDR3 loop is CASSELAGGPSEQFF. For the CDR3, the DNA is TGTGCCAGCAGCGAACTAGCGGGAGGGCCTAGTGAGCAGTTCTTC.

The chain recombines TRBV14 with TRBJ2-3; tentative D call: TRBD1 (6 bases). Germline assignment: CDR1 SGHDN and CDR2 FVKESK. This CDR3 is built from 12 residues. With 4 bases removed from V and 9 bases from J, the gap between germline ends came to 11 bases. The CDR3 region has the DNA TGTGCCAGCAGCCCAAGGGGGTACACGCAGTATTTT. Amino acids: CASSPRGYTQYF.

The chain combines TRBV5-4 with TRBJ1-6; 8 nucleotides match TRBD1. The germline CDR1 and CDR2 sequences are SGHNT and YYREEE (reference sequence). The CDR3 spans 15 residues. Trimming at V came to 0 bases and at J to 6 bases, leaving 2 bases not matched to a gene. CDR3 bases: TGTGCCAGCAGCTTGGCAGGGGGCGGTAATTCACCCCTCCACTTT. Translated, it gives CASSLAGGGNSPLHF.

The genes are TRBV28 and TRBJ1-5; D is unclear. The CDR3 has 13 amino acids. V lost 6 bases and J lost 3, with 9 bases in between. CDR1 is MDHEN and CDR2 is SYDVKM in the germline V gene. The CDR3 sequence is CASRSGSNQPQHF. DNA for the CDR3: TGTGCCAGCAGGTCAGGCTCCAATCAGCCCCAGCATTTT.